What follows are 8 T cell receptor beta chains derived from one specimen sequenced in a study of cytomegalovirus exposure and HLA in healthy donors. PCR employed 60 Vbeta and 13 Jbeta primers. Method: immunoSEQ multiplex PCR; TCRdb's copy keeps in-frame clones and lacks some. The sample holds about 170,000 clones, around 80% seen once. Material: PBMCs. The receptors stem from a male donor in good health and CMV-seronegative.

This clone was seen only a few times. V is TRBV7-2 and J is TRBJ2-1, with 8 bases fitting TRBD1. Germline V gene lookup returns CDR1 SGHTA and CDR2 FQGNSA. CDR3 length: 16 residues. The V segment lost 0 bases and the J segment 6 bases; nucleotides outside the gene matches: 7. CDR3 sequence: CASSLALRQGSNEQFF. The CDR3, as DNA: TGTGCCAGCAGCTTAGCGCTCCGACAGGGGTCCAATGAGCAGTTCTTC.

This chain uses TRBV19 with TRBJ2-3; D unclear. The CDR3 is 12 amino acids. Germline CDR1 LNHDA, CDR2 SQIVND (reference sequence). V dropped 3 bases and J dropped 4 bases, with 5 bases sitting between them. The CDR3: CASSIRADTQYF. CDR3 in DNA: TGTGCCAGTAGTATCCGCGCAGATACGCAGTATTTT.

V is TRBV6-5 and J is TRBJ1-2; possible D gene TRBD1, 6 bases. CDR1 is MNHEY, CDR2 SVGAGI, per germline. Trimming took off 8 bases at V and 0 bases at J, with 16 bases between the two ends. This CDR3 has 15 residues. The DNA for the CDR3 is TGTGCCAGCGGCCGGACAGATACCTCTAACTATGGCTACACCTTC. This codes for CASGRTDTSNYGYTF.

The J gene is TRBJ2-7, the V gene TRBV10-3; TRBD1 matches at 11 bases. The ends lost 4 bases at V and 9 bases at J; junction bases unmatched: 8. Per germline, CDR1 ENHRY and CDR2 SYGVKD. This CDR3 contains 14 residues. CDR3 residues: CAISAGGQGVRQYF. Here the CDR3 DNA reads TGTGCCATCAGTGCGGGGGGACAGGGGGTTAGGCAGTACTTC.

This clone was observed a few times. This sequence joins TRBV11-2 and TRBJ2-7, with 12 bases matching TRBD1. CDR3 length: 15 residues. Germline V CDR1 and CDR2: SGHAT, FQNNGV. The V and J ends lost 5 bases and 4 bases, in that order; junction bases with no gene match: 6. The CDR3: CASSRDRGLFYEQYF. The CDR3 DNA reads as TGTGCCAGCAGCAGGGACAGGGGGCTTTTTTACGAGCAGTACTTC.

V is TRBV13 and J is TRBJ1-1, with 8 positions matching TRBD1. Germline V gene sequence: CDR1 PRHDT, CDR2 FYEKMQ (reference sequence). Trimming removed 1 base from V and 4 bases from J; junction bases left unmatched: 17. This CDR3 has 19 amino acids. CDR3 DNA: TGTGCCAGCAGCTTAGCCGTATTGACAGGGGACATAGGAGGCACTGAAGCTTTCTTT. This encodes CASSLAVLTGDIGGTEAFF.

V gene TRBV6-1 combines with J gene TRBJ2-5; 7 nucleotides align to TRBD1. Germline CDR1 and CDR2: MNHNS and SASEGT. V dropped 0 bases and J dropped 8; count of bases not matched to a gene: 6. The CDR3 extends over 14 amino acids. In DNA form, the CDR3 reads TGTGCCAGCAGTGAAGCCGGACAGGTCAACACCCAGTACTTC. It translates to CASSEAGQVNTQYF.

CDR3 nucleotide sequence: TGTGCCAGTAGGGACAGGGGGCGGCTCCTTTCTGGGGCCAACGTCCTGACTTTC. Protein: CASRDRGRLLSGANVLTF. The chain has TRBV19 and TRBJ2-6; TRBD1 matches 11 bases. CDR1 is LNHDA, CDR2 SQIVND, per germline (reference sequence). This CDR3 region has 18 residues. V shed 6 bases, J shed 1 base, and the junction held 8 bases outside the gene matches.